The 5 T cell receptor beta chains below all came from one sample that was sequenced in a study of regulatory T cells in long-lasting Graves disease. CDR3-region Arm-PCR and iRepertoire HTBI primers produced the TCR beta libraries. TCRdb re-analysed the multiplex PCR reads in MiXCR, keeping a single row per CDR3 protein. This sample has about 660,000 distinct CDR3 sequences; approximately 29% occur once, and the top ten carry 35% to 55%. The time point: persistent/refractory GD, antithyroid drugs over 5 years with positive TRAb. After RNA was extracted from PBMCs, the TCR library was made from it. Specimen: peripheral blood mononuclear cells (PBMCs), collected when the disease was refractory, from a patient treated with antithyroid drugs. The origin of the receptors is a female donor with Graves disease.

This clonotype was counted a few times. This chain links TRBV12-3 or TRBV12-4 with TRBJ1-2; D call uncertain. The V and J ends lost 7 bases and 7 bases respectively, with 22 bases between them. The CDR3 spans 15 residues. CDR3 DNA: TGTGCCAGCACTTACCGCGTCCGTGGGGATACTGGCTACACCTTC. This encodes CASTYRVRGDTGYTF.

Details on this clonotype: Being one base from a much bigger clone, this may be a read error. The chain couples TRBV12-3 or TRBV12-4 to TRBJ1-4; D not resolved. V gave up 3 bases and J gave up 3 bases, with 8 bases separating them. There are 14 residues in the CDR3. CDR3 nucleotide sequence: TGTGCCAGCAGTTTTGTTCCGTCTAATGAAAAACTGTTTTTT. Translated: CASSFVPSNEKLFF.

The rearrangement joins TRBV19 to TRBJ1-4; D unclear. The germline V gene encodes CDR1 LNHDA and CDR2 SQIVND (reference sequence). Trimming pared 4 bases from V and 10 bases from J, leaving 16 bases between. The CDR3 has 14 amino acids. This CDR3 is CASSRGGMEGKLFF. The DNA for the CDR3 is TGTGCCAGTAGTAGAGGTGGAATGGAAGGAAAACTGTTTTTT.

This clonotype has a single count. The rearrangement joins TRBV7-9 to TRBJ1-1; 10 bases are shared with TRBD1. J gave up 4 bases and V 3 bases, and 11 bases lay outside the gene matches. CDR3 length: 17 amino acids. Germline V CDR1 and CDR2: SEHNR, FQNEAQ (reference sequence). The CDR3 coding sequence is TGTGCCAGCAGCTTTCCCACACGGGACAGGGGTGGCACTGAAGCTTTCTTT. This encodes CASSFPTRDRGGTEAFF.

This clonotype has only a few counts. The J gene is TRBJ2-7, the V gene TRBV6-1; D gene uncertain. Trimming pared 6 bases from V and 5 bases from J, leaving 14 bases between. Germline assignment: CDR1 MNHNS and CDR2 SASEGT. CDR3 length: 13 residues. CDR3 bases: TGTGCCAGCAGAAGTCATCGCCCCAACGAGCAGTACTTC. This translates into CASRSHRPNEQYF.